Listed below are T cell receptor beta chains from one sample, sequenced in a study of blood T cell repertoires in COVID-19. Repertoires were generated with immunoSEQ multiplex PCR, while TCRdb's copy carries only in-frame clones and drops some. The sample carries fewer than 150,000 clones, 84% recorded once. Sequencing was performed on peripheral blood. These receptors all come from a human donor in a cohort sampled during active COVID-19. Both conserved end residues are part of each CDR3. D genes are given only for firm matches. Size tells how often a clone was seen (once, few, many) or the class of an expanded clone, and some rows leave it out.

size,V,D,J,DNA,CDR3
NA,TRBV12-3/TRBV12-4,NA,TRBJ1-5,TGTGCCAGCAATACAGAATCTGATCAGCCCCAGCATTTT,CASNTESDQPQHF
NA,TRBV30,NA,TRBJ1-2,TGTGCCTGGAGGCTTCGGGGTCGAGGGCGAAACTATGGCTACACCTTC,CAWRLRGRGRNYGYTF
NA,TRBV29-1,NA,TRBJ2-5,TGCAGCGTGGAACGGACTCGGGAGACCCAGTACTTC,CSVERTRETQYF
NA,TRBV9,TRBD2,TRBJ2-7,TGTGCCAGCAGCGAGCGCGGGGGGGCATCCTACGAGCAGTACTTC,CASSERGGASYEQYF
NA,TRBV19,NA,TRBJ1-3,TGTGCCAGTAGCAATGGGCAGTTTGGAAACACCATATATTTT,CASSNGQFGNTIYF
NA,TRBV27,TRBD1,TRBJ2-7,TGTGCCAGCAAACGGCCCGGGACAGGCACCTACGAGCAGTACTTC,CASKRPGTGTYEQYF
NA,TRBV19,TRBD1,TRBJ2-1,TGTGCCAGTAGTCGCACCGGGACAGGGAGTCTCGATGAGCAGTTCTTC,CASSRTGTGSLDEQFF
NA,TRBV7-2,NA,TRBJ1-4,TGTGCCAGCAGCACGGGGGTCGGGAATGAAAAACTGTTTTTT,CASSTGVGNEKLFF
NA,TRBV3-1/TRBV3-2,TRBD1,TRBJ1-3,TGTGCCAGCAGCTCCGGGACAGGGGGAAACACCATATATTTT,CASSSGTGGNTIYF
few,TRBV27,NA,TRBJ1-3,TGTGCCAGCAGATCAGGGGTAAACACCATATATTTT,CASRSGVNTIYF
NA,TRBV4-2,NA,TRBJ2-3,TGTGCCAGCAGCCAAGATTATCAGGGGACAGATACGCAGTATTTT,CASSQDYQGTDTQYF
NA,TRBV15,NA,TRBJ2-1,TGTGCCACCAGCGCACGGACACCTTCCTACAATGAGCAGTTCTTC,CATSARTPSYNEQFF
NA,TRBV19,TRBD1,TRBJ2-5,TGTGCCAGTAGTACCTCCGGACAGGGAGAGACCCAGTACTTC,CASSTSGQGETQYF
NA,TRBV12-3/TRBV12-4,TRBD1,TRBJ1-2,TGTGCCAGCAGCCCCGACAGGGCCTCTGGCTACACCTTC,CASSPDRASGYTF
NA,TRBV6-2/TRBV6-3,TRBD2,TRBJ2-3,TGTGCCAGCAGTTCGGGACTAGCGGGGGGAAGATCATATTTT,CASSSGLAGGRSYF
NA,TRBV4-1,TRBD1,TRBJ2-4,TGCGCCAGCAGCCCCCTGGACAGGGTTAACCTGAAAAACATTCAGTACTTC,CASSPLDRVNLKNIQYF
NA,TRBV7-3,NA,TRBJ2-1,TGTGCCAGCAGCTCCCTCCCATCAGGGGCCAATGAGCAGTTCTTC,CASSSLPSGANEQFF
NA,TRBV19,TRBD2,TRBJ2-5,TGTGCCAGTAGTCCAGCGGGGGGGCCGATTGAGACCCAGTACTTC,CASSPAGGPIETQYF
NA,TRBV4-1,TRBD2,TRBJ2-1,TGCGCCAGCAGCCTTTTAGCGGGCCCTACCGGGAATGAGCAGTTCTTC,CASSLLAGPTGNEQFF
NA,TRBV7-2,NA,TRBJ2-2,TGTGCCAGCACTTCTCCGGTCACCGGGGAGCTGTTTTTT,CASTSPVTGELFF
NA,TRBV29-1,NA,TRBJ2-5,TGCAGCGTTGAGGCAGAGACCCAGTACTTC,CSVEAETQYF
NA,TRBV7-2,NA,TRBJ2-7,TGTGCCAGCAGCTTAATGAGCGGTCGTAGGGGGGGATTAATCTACGAGCAGTACTTC,CASSLMSGRRGGLIYEQYF
NA,TRBV30,NA,TRBJ1-1,TGTGCCTGGGGGAACGGGGACACTGAAGCTTTCTTT,CAWGNGDTEAFF
NA,TRBV7-2,NA,TRBJ2-7,TGTGCCAGCAGCTTAGTCGGGCAAGGGGGTACCTACGAGCAGTACTTC,CASSLVGQGGTYEQYF
NA,TRBV12-5,TRBD1,TRBJ2-2,TGTGCTAGTGGCCCAGGACAGGGGGGCACCGGGGAGCTGTTTTTT,CASGPGQGGTGELFF
NA,TRBV5-4,NA,TRBJ2-5,TGTGCCAGCAGCTTGGGGGCGGGCGGCCCGGGAGTGGAGACCCAGTACTTC,CASSLGAGGPGVETQYF
NA,TRBV6-5,NA,TRBJ2-1,TGTGCCAGCAGATCTCTAGCGTCTTCGCGAAATGAGCAGTTCTTC,CASRSLASSRNEQFF
NA,TRBV5-1,NA,TRBJ2-5,TGCGCCAGCAGCTTCTCAGGGGTCCGCGAGACCCAGTACTTC,CASSFSGVRETQYF
NA,TRBV9,TRBD1,TRBJ1-2,TGTGCCAGCAGCAAGACGGGACAGGGGGTAGACTATGGCTACACCTTC,CASSKTGQGVDYGYTF
NA,TRBV7-2,TRBD1,TRBJ2-3,TGTGCCAGCAGCCCCGGACAGGGGAGCACAGATACGCAGTATTTT,CASSPGQGSTDTQYF
NA,TRBV14,TRBD1,TRBJ2-2,TGTGCCAGCAGCCTACAGGGGGCCGGGGAGCTGTTTTTT,CASSLQGAGELFF
NA,TRBV7-2,TRBD1,TRBJ1-3,TGTGCCAGCAGCTTACGATCAGGGACAGGGCCAGGAAACACCATATATTTT,CASSLRSGTGPGNTIYF
NA,TRBV6-5,TRBD1,TRBJ1-2,TGTGCCAGCAGAACTGACAGGGGATGGGGCTACACCTTC,CASRTDRGWGYTF
few,TRBV4-2,TRBD1,TRBJ2-2,TGTGCCAGCAGCCAAGGGGTCTATGAGGGGGCTTGGACCGGGGAGCTGTTTTTT,CASSQGVYEGAWTGELFF
NA,TRBV6-1,NA,TRBJ1-1,TGTGCCAGCAGTGAAATGGGGCAGATGAACACTGAAGCTTTCTTT,CASSEMGQMNTEAFF
NA,TRBV29-1,NA,TRBJ1-1,TGCAGCGCCAACGAGGGGAACACTGAAGCTTTCTTT,CSANEGNTEAFF
NA,TRBV5-1,NA,TRBJ2-3,TGCGCCAGCAGCACCGGACAGAAGACAGATACGCAGTATTTT,CASSTGQKTDTQYF
NA,TRBV6-2/TRBV6-3,NA,TRBJ1-1,TGTGCCAGCAGTTCCTACAAGGGGGGGTACATGAACACTGAAGCTTTCTTT,CASSSYKGGYMNTEAFF
NA,TRBV6-5,NA,TRBJ1-2,TGTGCCAGCCTTGACAGCACCTCCTATGGCTACACCTTC,CASLDSTSYGYTF
NA,TRBV29-1,NA,TRBJ1-2,TGCAGCGTTGAACCCGGACTGACCTATGGCTACACCTTC,CSVEPGLTYGYTF
NA,TRBV19,TRBD1,TRBJ2-6,TGTGCCAGTAGTATAGAATCCGGGACAGGGTCCGGCTGGGCCAACGTCCTGACTTTC,CASSIESGTGSGWANVLTF
NA,TRBV6-2/TRBV6-3,NA,TRBJ1-1,TGTGCCAGCAGTTACGTTCAGGGATCGTTGAACACTGAAGCTTTCTTT,CASSYVQGSLNTEAFF
NA,TRBV7-2,TRBD2,TRBJ2-3,TGTGCCAGCAGCTTAAGTTCTAGCGGGGGTCGGACAGATACGCAGTATTTT,CASSLSSSGGRTDTQYF
NA,TRBV11-1,TRBD2,TRBJ2-3,TGTGCCAGCACCCAACGGAGACTAGCGAAGGATACGCAGTATTTT,CASTQRRLAKDTQYF
NA,TRBV27,TRBD1,TRBJ2-5,TGTGCCAGCAGTCTCCTCACCGGGACAGGCCTTTCAGGGACCCAGTACTTC,CASSLLTGTGLSGTQYF